This record covers a single T cell receptor beta chain. Antigen unknown. This sample was included in a study of cytotoxic CD8 clonotypes in ibrutinib-treated CLL. The CDR3 is 16 residues long. V was cut by 3 bases and J by 2 bases, with 14 bases left in between. The germline V gene encodes CDR1 KGHSH and CDR2 LQKENI. The study, taken as a whole, reports: Few clonotypes were public, and these shrank or held steady under treatment. T-cell clonality at baseline went above that of age-matched healthy donors and rose and fell with circulating CD8+ T-cell counts.

With sequencing, the targeted depth ranged from 1 in 200,000 to 1 in 1 million T cells. Using immunoSEQ multiplex PCR, the repertoire was profiled, and TCRdb retains in-frame clones only, with some absent. The sample includes tens of thousands of clones, approximately 50% of them seen just once. The specimen was PBMCs, collected at disease progression, from a patient treated with ibrutinib. The chain combines TRBV18 with TRBJ2-1, with D hard to call. This receptor was taken from a human donor with chronic lymphocytic leukemia. The CDR3 spells CASSPPPAATYNEQFF. CDR3 nucleotides: TGTGCCAGCTCACCCCCCCCCGCGGCTACCTACAATGAGCAGTTCTTC.